This T cell receptor (beta chain) comes out of a study of shared clonotypes between healthy human individuals. Germline V gene data show CDR1 as MNHNS and CDR2 as SASEGT. The CDR3 spans 15 residues. V lost 6 bases to trimming and J lost 7 bases; unmatched junction nucleotides: 13. The data were produced by immunoSEQ multiplex PCR, yet TCRdb's version contains in-frame clones alone and is incomplete. The sample shows about 560,000 clones, roughly 72% of them seen only once. This clonotype was sampled from a woman between 40 and 55 years old in good health. Some clones in this sample may be carry-over from other donors' samples. Sequencing was carried out using PBMCs. The chain joins TRBV6-1 to TRBJ2-7; 9 nucleotides line up with TRBD2. CDR3 DNA: TGTGCCAGCAGCCGAGGGGCTAGCGGGATAGAGGAGCAGTACTTC. Its translation is CASSRGASGIEEQYF.